A single T cell receptor (beta chain) is shown here with its context. The antigen remains unidentified. The sample belongs to a study of cytomegalovirus exposure and HLA in healthy donors. Germline-derived CDR1 and CDR2 are ENHRY and SYGVKD. After removal of 0 bases from V and 10 bases from J, the junction contained 6 bases not matched to a gene. The CDR3 spans 15 residues. Study-level findings and limits: Accounts indicate the classifier identified cytomegalovirus status with strong specificity and sensitivity.

The table came from immunoSEQ multiplex PCR; TCRdb's copy has only in-frame clones and leaves some out. This table holds tens of thousands of clones, approximately 93% found once. The rearrangement joins TRBV10-3 to TRBJ1-6; TRBD1 aligns across 7 bases. The sample consisted of PBMCs. This clonotype was sampled from a woman in her twenties or thirties in good health and CMV-seronegative. CDR3 nucleotides: TGTGCCATCAGTGAGTCTGGGGACAGTCGGTCACCCCTCCACTTT. This translates into CAISESGDSRSPLHF.